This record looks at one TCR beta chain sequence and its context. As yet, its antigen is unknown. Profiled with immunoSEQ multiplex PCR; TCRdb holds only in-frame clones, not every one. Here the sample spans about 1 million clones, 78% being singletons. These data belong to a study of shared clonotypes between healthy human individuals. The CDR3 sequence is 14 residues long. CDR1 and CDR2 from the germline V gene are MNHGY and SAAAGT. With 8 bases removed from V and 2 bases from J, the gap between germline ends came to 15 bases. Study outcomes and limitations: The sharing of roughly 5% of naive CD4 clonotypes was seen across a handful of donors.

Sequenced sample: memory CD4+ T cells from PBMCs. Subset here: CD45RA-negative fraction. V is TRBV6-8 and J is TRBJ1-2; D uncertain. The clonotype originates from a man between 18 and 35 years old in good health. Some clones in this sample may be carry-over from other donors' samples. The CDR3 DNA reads TGTGCCAGCCGACTTTCGCAGAGAAACTATGGCTACACCTTC. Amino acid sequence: CASRLSQRNYGYTF.